This TCR beta chain was found in a study of T cell changes during pregnancy in multiple sclerosis. Repertoires were generated with immunoSEQ multiplex PCR, while TCRdb's copy carries only in-frame clones and drops some. The sample holds tens of thousands of clones, 93% seen once. Note on this clone: Germline is not matched at one junction end, which may reflect a read error.

Sequences were derived from CD8+ T cells from peripheral blood mononuclear cells, sampled in the second trimester of pregnancy. This sequence was found in a female donor with multiple sclerosis, enrolled in a pregnancy study.

The CDR3 loop reads CAISESRGGYSDQPQHF. The CDR3 DNA reads TGTGCCATCAGTGAGTCGAGGGGGGGTTATAGCGATCAGCCCCAGCATTTT. V usage is TRBV10-3 and J usage is TRBJ1-5; D is possibly TRBD1 (6 bases). Germline V CDR1 and CDR2: ENHRY, SYGVKD. CDR3 size: 17 residues.